The entry below describes one T cell receptor (beta chain). Its matching antigen is unknown. The data stem from a study of T cells in Graves' hyperthyroidism and ophthalmopathy. Points from the study as a whole: Among thyroid clonotypes expanded above 0.001, most also appeared in blood.

Patients aged 18 to 65 with hyperthyroidism were newly diagnosed, with duration under 2 months. Using RNA transcripts as the source, TCR beta CDR3 regions were amplified. The HTBI primer set served for first-round RT-PCR of the TCR CDR3. MiXCR, run by TCRdb on the multiplex PCR reads, gives a single entry per CDR3 protein. The sample gives 300,000 to 400,000 distinct CDR3 sequences, approximately 15% of which show up once; around 23% is in the top ten. The CDR3 totals 12 residues. V was clipped by 4 bases and J by 0 bases, with 7 bases between them. Per the germline V gene, CDR1 is SQVTM and CDR2 is ANQGSEA.

The sequencing sample was made of blood. The clonotype originates from a woman aged 25 to 39 with Graves' hyperthyroidism. The chain recombines TRBV29-1 with TRBJ2-7, with no clear D. The CDR3 DNA is TGCAGCGTTGGCCGTCCCTCCTACGAGCAGTACTTC. The encoded protein is CSVGRPSYEQYF.